These 21 T cell receptor beta chains were all obtained from the same sample, sequenced in a study of shared T cell receptors in the human thymus. Data came from immunoSEQ multiplex PCR; TCRdb stores just in-frame clones and leaves some out. The repertoire includes some 700,000 clones, approximately 87% of them detected once, and around 0.0099% sits in the top ten. The same data also went into a second study, on human thymus T cells.

The specimen was thymocytes. Receptor source: a boy in the first two years of life with a congenital heart defect.

This CDR3 reads CASSLSEGPNTEAFF. CDR3 bases: TGTGCCAGCAGTTTATCCGAGGGCCCGAACACTGAAGCTTTCTTT. J is TRBJ1-1 and V is TRBV28; no definite D call. The germline V gene has CDR1 MDHEN and CDR2 SYDVKM. V was shortened by 1 base and J by 1 base, with 10 bases between the two germline ends. This CDR3 is 15 amino acids long.

This clone was seen just once. The chain joins TRBV7-2 to TRBJ1-2; 9 positions agree with TRBD1. This CDR3 is 13 amino acids long. Germline CDR1 and CDR2: SGHTA and FQGNSA. V was pared by 3 bases and J by 7 bases, with 3 bases of the junction left unmatched. Here the CDR3 DNA reads TGTGCCAGCAGCTTTGGGACAGGGTTTGGCTACACCTTC. Protein sequence: CASSFGTGFGYTF. Together with reference TRBV7-2 and TRBJ1-2, the CDR3 gives the full variable domain: GAGVSQSPSNKVTEKGKDVELRCDPISGHTALYWYRQSLGQGLEFLIYFQGNSAPDKSGLPSDRFSAERTGGSVSTLTIQRTQQEDSAVYLCASSFGTGFGYTFGSGTRLTVV.

In its sample, this clone was seen once. The V gene is TRBV2, the J gene TRBJ1-2; the match to TRBD1 covers 8 bases. Trimming removed 4 bases from V and 3 bases from J; junction bases left unmatched: 7. The CDR3 runs to 15 residues. Per germline, CDR1 SNHLY and CDR2 FYNNEI. The CDR3 is CASSGTRGLDYGYTF. The CDR3, as DNA: TGTGCCAGCAGTGGTACCAGGGGGCTGGACTATGGCTACACCTTC.

V gene TRBV27 combines with J gene TRBJ1-5; the D gene is possibly TRBD1 (6 bases). Trimming left V 2 bases short and J 0 bases short, with 17 bases between. Germline V lookup: CDR1 MNHEY, CDR2 SMNVEV (reference sequence). The CDR3 is made up of 18 amino acids. As DNA, the CDR3 is TGTGCCAGCAGTTTAGCCGGGGGGCCCTACCGTAGCAATCAGCCCCAGCATTTT. It is translated as CASSLAGGPYRSNQPQHF.

V usage is TRBV13 and J usage is TRBJ1-5, with D hard to call. Germline V gives CDR1 PRHDT, CDR2 FYEKMQ (reference sequence). The CDR3 contains 14 residues. V gave up 2 bases and J gave up 3 bases, with 8 bases separating them. CDR3 residues: CASSLRENNQPQHF. The CDR3 region has the DNA TGTGCCAGCAGCTTACGGGAGAACAATCAGCCCCAGCATTTT.

V gene TRBV28 combines with J gene TRBJ2-2, with 7 bases fitting TRBD1. Per the germline V gene, CDR1 is MDHEN and CDR2 is SYDVKM. V lost 6 bases, J lost 1 base, and 5 bases stayed unmatched. The CDR3 is 15 residues long. The CDR3 DNA reads as TGTGCCAGCAGATCACAGGGGTTGAACACCGGGGAGCTGTTTTTT. Translation: CASRSQGLNTGELFF.

This clone turned up a few times. The J gene is TRBJ1-2, the V gene TRBV6-5; 7 bases match TRBD1. From germline, CDR1 is MNHEY and CDR2 SVGAGI. With 2 bases clipped from V and 8 bases from J, the junction kept 11 bases outside the gene matches. CDR3 length: 15 residues. This CDR3 is CASSYTPIQGEGYTF. The CDR3 coding sequence is TGTGCCAGCAGTTACACGCCAATCCAGGGGGAAGGCTACACCTTC.

The gene calls are TRBV21-1 and TRBJ1-4. TRBV21-1 is termed a pseudogene. The CDR3 covers 12 residues. The CDR3 DNA follows: TGCGAACTTACGGGGGGAGTGGAAAAACTGTTTTTT. It encodes CELTGGVEKLFF.

This sequence joins TRBV28 and TRBJ2-2, with D perhaps TRBD2 (6 bases). The CDR3 totals 15 residues. Between the trimmed V and J ends, which lost 1 base and 3 bases, there was a span of 9 bases. Germline-derived CDR1 and CDR2 are MDHEN and SYDVKM. The CDR3, as DNA: TGTGCCAGCAGTTTATACGGGAGACACACCGGGGAGCTGTTTTTT. Its protein product is CASSLYGRHTGELFF.

V and J are TRBV4-2 and TRBJ1-2; TRBD1 might be the D (6 bases). V lost 0 bases and J 7 bases, leaving 15 bases between the germline ends. The CDR3 spans 15 residues. Germline CDR1 is LGHNA and CDR2 is YNFKEQ. The CDR3 coding sequence is TGTGCCAGCAGCCAAGATCGTACAGGGATCTTTGGCTACACCTTC. It translates to CASSQDRTGIFGYTF.

DNA for the CDR3: TGCGCCAGCAGCCAAGATCTCGCGGGCGGGACTGATACGCAGTATTTT. Its translation is CASSQDLAGGTDTQYF. V gene TRBV4-1 combines with J gene TRBJ2-3; possible D gene TRBD2, 6 bases. Germline V gene data show CDR1 as MGHRA and CDR2 as YSYEKL. V shed 0 bases and J shed 6 bases, with 16 bases lying between them. The CDR3 has 16 residues.

The chain couples TRBV9 to TRBJ2-7; TRBD2 might be the D (7 bases). The CDR3 extends over 17 amino acids. Germline V gene sequence: CDR1 SGDLS, CDR2 YYNGEE. V was pared by 3 bases and J by 3 bases, with 22 bases between. CDR3 amino acids: CASSARRGGEGDYEQYF. The CDR3 nucleotides read TGTGCCAGCAGCGCCCGTAGGGGGGGGGAAGGAGACTACGAGCAGTACTTC.

The chain joins TRBV9 to TRBJ1-1; 8 bases fit TRBD1. There are 15 residues in the CDR3. CDR1 and CDR2 from the germline V gene are SGDLS and YYNGEE. V shed 4 bases, J shed 8 bases, and the junction held 13 bases outside the gene matches. CDR3 amino acids: CASSPLRWTGPEAFF. CDR3 DNA: TGTGCCAGCAGCCCACTGAGGTGGACAGGGCCCGAAGCTTTCTTT. The full variable domain, rest sourced from reference TRBV9 and TRBJ1-1, is DSGVTQTPKHLITATGQRVTLRCSPRSGDLSVYWYQQSLDQGLQFLIQYYNGEERAKGNILERFSAQQFPDLHSELNLSSLELGDSALYFCASSPLRWTGPEAFFGQGTRLTVV.

Remarks on this clone: The junction shows a germline mismatch at one end, possibly a read error. Other DNA sequences in the sample encode the same CDR3. The genes are TRBV6-5 and TRBJ1-1; D gene uncertain. Germline V gives CDR1 MNHEY, CDR2 SVGAGI. The CDR3 is made up of 11 amino acids. This CDR3 reads CASRQHTEAFF. CDR3 sequence (DNA): TGTGCCAGCAGACAGCACACTGAAGCTTTCTTC.

The chain carries TRBV11-3 and TRBJ2-1; D is unclear. This CDR3 spans 14 amino acids. CDR1 is SGHNT, CDR2 YENEEA, per germline. Trimming pared 5 bases from V and 2 bases from J, leaving 10 bases between. The CDR3 protein is CASSRIRPYNEQFF. Written as DNA, the CDR3 is TGTGCCAGCAGCCGGATCAGGCCCTACAATGAGCAGTTCTTC.

The V call is TRBV15, the J call TRBJ1-5; D call uncertain. Per the germline V gene, CDR1 is LNHNV and CDR2 is YYDKDF (reference sequence). Trimming took 1 base from V and 6 from J, leaving 4 bases between them. The CDR3 loop spans 12 amino acids. This CDR3 reads CATSRGAQPQHF. CDR3 sequence (DNA): TGTGCCACCAGCAGAGGGGCTCAGCCCCAGCATTTT.

The CDR3 reads CASSQTPLLQETQYF. The CDR3, as DNA: TGTGCCAGCAGCCAGACTCCACTACTCCAAGAGACCCAGTACTTC. V gene TRBV7-2 combines with J gene TRBJ2-5, with D uncertain. V lost 5 bases and J 1 base, leaving 14 bases between the germline ends. Germline values: CDR1 SGHTA, CDR2 FQGNSA. The CDR3 length is 15 residues.

The V gene is TRBV6-1, the J gene TRBJ2-7; 10 nucleotides line up with TRBD1. The CDR3 spans 15 residues. The V segment lost 3 bases and the J segment 4 bases; nucleotides outside the gene matches: 6. The germline gives CDR1 MNHNS, CDR2 SASEGT. CDR3 DNA: TGTGCCAGCAGTGACCCGGGACAGGGGACGTACGAGCAGTACTTC. This sequence encodes CASSDPGQGTYEQYF.

The CDR3 region is CRVGGTQYF. In DNA, the CDR3 is TGCAGAGTCGGCGGGACCCAGTACTTC. The chain carries TRBV20-1 and TRBJ2-5; no reliable D call. This CDR3 region has 9 residues. From germline, CDR1 is DFQATT and CDR2 SNEGSKA (reference sequence).

The chain uses TRBV2 and TRBJ2-1; 12 bases agree with TRBD2. CDR1 is SNHLY, CDR2 FYNNEI, per germline. Losses at the gene ends were 1 base for V and 7 bases for J; bases not matched to a gene: 2. CDR3 size: 15 residues. CDR3 sequence reads: CASSEVLAGGNEQFF. In DNA, the CDR3 is TGTGCCAGCAGTGAAGTCCTAGCGGGAGGGAATGAGCAGTTCTTC.

V usage is TRBV5-1 and J usage is TRBJ1-4, with 8 bases that match TRBD1. J lost 9 bases, V lost 4 bases, and 8 bases had no gene match. CDR1 is SGHRS, CDR2 YFSETQ, per germline. CDR3 length equals 14 residues. The CDR3 here is CASSPLDRAQKLFF. In DNA form, the CDR3 reads TGCGCCAGCAGCCCCCTGGACAGGGCTCAAAAACTGTTTTTT.